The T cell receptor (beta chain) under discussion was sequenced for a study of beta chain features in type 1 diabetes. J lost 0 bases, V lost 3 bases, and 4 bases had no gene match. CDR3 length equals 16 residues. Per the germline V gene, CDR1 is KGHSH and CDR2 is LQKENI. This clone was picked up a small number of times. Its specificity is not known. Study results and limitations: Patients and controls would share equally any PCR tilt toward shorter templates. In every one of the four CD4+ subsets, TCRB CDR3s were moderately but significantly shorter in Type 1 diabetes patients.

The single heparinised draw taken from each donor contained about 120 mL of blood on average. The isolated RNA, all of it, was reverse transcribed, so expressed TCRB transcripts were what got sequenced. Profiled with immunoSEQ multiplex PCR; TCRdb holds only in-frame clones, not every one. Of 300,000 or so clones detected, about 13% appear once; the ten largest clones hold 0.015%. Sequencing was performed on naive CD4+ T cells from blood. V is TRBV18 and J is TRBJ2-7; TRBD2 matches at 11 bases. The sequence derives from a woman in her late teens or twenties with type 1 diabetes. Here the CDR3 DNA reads TGTGCCAGCTCACCGGGACTAGCGGCTTACTCCTACGAGCAGTACTTC. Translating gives CASSPGLAAYSYEQYF.